The source of this TCR beta chain is a study of T cells in Graves' hyperthyroidism and ophthalmopathy (dated by TCRdb to the late 2010s). Turning to the overall study: Peripheral blood samples were taken at the time of initial diagnosis, prior to any treatment. To identify TCR V-J signatures that set the groups apart, the researchers used a discovery cohort of 100 or so patients, made up of under 50 with Graves' ophthalmopathy and about 60 with stable Graves' hyperthyroidism. Prospective prediction of ophthalmopathy was tested in an independent validation cohort consisting of 18 to 20 hyperthyroidism patients and some 17 patients who later progressed to ophthalmopathy. The roughly 91 discovery patients were randomly divided into training and test sets at a 7:3 ratio. In more than 5 Graves' hyperthyroidism patients, the study also compared T-cell repertoires from thyroid tissue with T-cell repertoires from blood. Following sampling, methimazole starting at 30 mg daily was given to hyperthyroidism patients, and high-dose intravenous methylprednisolone was given to ophthalmopathy patients. The paper describes TCR Vbeta CDR3 sequencing of 135 peripheral blood samples, made up of approximately 40 ophthalmopathy patients, 70 to 80 hyperthyroidism patients and about 17 progressor patients. Results the study describes overall, beyond this receptor: Most expanded thyroid clonotypes (frequency above 0.001) were also found in blood, which suggests that blood repertoires may mirror thyroid immune responses. A model built on a 13 V-J signature distinguished ophthalmopathy from stable hyperthyroidism, reaching roughly 88% sensitivity and about 81% specificity in cross-validation and 80%/75% in testing. During validation, the model predicted progression to ophthalmopathy a median of approximately six months ahead of onset, with just under 71% sensitivity and almost 75% specificity. Sample size was not statistically predetermined, and investigators were not blinded to group allocation.

TCR beta CDR3 regions were amplified from RNA transcripts. For the first round of RT-PCR on the TCR CDR3, the HTBI primer set was used together with the Qiagen OneStep RT-PCR kit. Libraries were constructed in a second round of multiplex PCR, after which size selection and purification were performed. The libraries were sequenced on an Illumina HiSeq2000 using paired-end 100 bp reads. As for the authors' bioinformatics: Raw data were processed with SOAPnuke, discarding reads with adapters, uncalled bases, mean Phred below 15, or no exact constant-primer or identifier match. High-quality paired reads were merged using COPE v1.2.5, and each unique nucleotide sequence was defined as a clonotype. MiTCR v1.1 was used to align the clonotypes against IMGT TRBV, TRBD and TRBJ reference segments. The analysis included only V-J combinations with a frequency above 0.0001, which together covered 98% to 99.2% of the repertoires. The TCS score was defined as F50 (clonal expansion) divided by E x V (chaos), with BLOSUM62-based TCRdist calculated between CDR3 peptides within each V-J. Welch's t-statistics and random forest reduced around 520 V-J features to roughly 13, which were used in a naive Bayes classifier (R e1071). Thyroid-blood repertoire similarity was quantified with the Morisita-Horn index. The public reads were quality trimmed at Q25 with fastp and then assembled into clones with MiXCR by TCRdb, keeping productive beta chains. Rows are combined by CDR3 protein, so each entry shows the most common genes and DNA. TCRdb, not the original authors, processed these V and J calls. This sample is represented by 600,000 to 800,000 distinct CDR3 sequences; 30% to 40% of them were singletons. The top ten clones comprise around 32% of the sample.

In its sample, this clonotype was seen many times. No antigen is known for it. No per-base quality is available; no much larger clone lies one base away. Stable Graves' hyperthyroidism was defined as the absence of progression to ophthalmopathy over 18 months of follow-up. The hyperthyroidism patients were between 18 and 65 years old and newly diagnosed, with a disease duration of less than 2 months. Exclusion was applied to patients with uncontrolled infections, other autoimmune diseases, pregnancy or lactation. Diagnoses were based on clinical symptoms, serum thyroxine and TRAb, thyroid ultrasound and orbital computed tomography. PBMCs were isolated from 8 to 10 ml of fresh peripheral blood by Ficoll-Paque density gradient centrifugation. Trizol reagent was used to extract total RNA, and RNA quality was then checked on an Agilent 2100 Bioanalyzer. The clonotype originates from a woman between 35 and 50 years old with Graves' hyperthyroidism. The sample consisted of blood.

The base sequence is TGTGCCAGCAGCTTAACTAGCGGCCCCATATACGAGCAGTACTTC. It specifies CASSLTSGPIYEQYF. The chain is made from TRBV7-3 and TRBJ2-7, and perhaps TRBD2 as D gene, on 6 matching bases. The cysteine opens and the phenylalanine closes a CDR3 of 15 amino acids. Only the CDR3 part of the read is kept: 45 bases, read in frame from the first base. CDR1 and CDR2 were assigned from the germline V gene as SGHTA and FQGTGA. Relative to germline, V is 0 bases shorter and J is 4 bases shorter, with 13 bases between their ends.